The 20 T cell receptor beta chains below all came from one sample that was sequenced in a study of blood T cells in healthy people across ages. A J-beta primer mix and a sample-barcoded 5' primer were used in a second PCR of roughly 6 to 11 cycles. TCRdb reanalysed the 5' RACE reads using MiXCR and keeps one entry per CDR3 protein. This table has hundreds of thousands of distinct CDR3 sequences, around 48% appearing once. Sequenced material: blood. Receptor source: a woman in her sixties in good health.

The chain combines TRBV20-1 with TRBJ2-1, with D perhaps TRBD1 or TRBD2 (5 bases each). This CDR3 is built from 13 residues. The V and J ends lost 1 base and 9 bases respectively, with 13 bases between them. Germline lookup yields CDR1 DFQATT and CDR2 SNEGSKA (reference sequence). This chain's CDR3 is CSARVQDWGEQFF. As DNA, the CDR3 is TGCAGTGCTAGAGTACAGGACTGGGGTGAGCAGTTCTTC.

The chain joins TRBV15 to TRBJ1-6; no reliable D call. The CDR3 length is 16 residues. V was cut by 2 bases and J by 5 bases, with 13 bases left in between. Looked up from germline, CDR1 is LNHNV and CDR2 is YYDKDF (reference sequence). CDR3 in amino acids: CATSRSGRVNNSPLHF. Written as DNA, the CDR3 is TGTGCCACCAGCAGATCGGGAAGAGTCAATAATTCACCCCTCCACTTT.

This chain connects TRBV11-2 to TRBJ2-7, with 9 bases that match TRBD2. V shed 3 bases and J 3 bases; nucleotides not matched to a gene: 6. The CDR3 consists of 15 residues. Germline V gives CDR1 SGHAT, CDR2 FQNNGV. CDR3 region: CASSFSGRPRYEQYF. As DNA, the CDR3 is TGTGCCAGCAGCTTTAGCGGGAGACCCCGCTACGAGCAGTACTTC.

The genes are TRBV11-1 and TRBJ2-1; tentatively, D is TRBD2 (6 bases). The germline V and J ends were trimmed by 0 bases and 2 bases, with 8 bases remaining between them. The germline gives CDR1 SGHAT, CDR2 FQDESV (reference sequence). CDR3 length: 15 amino acids. In DNA, the CDR3 is TGTGCCAGCAGCTTAGCCGGGAGTGCCTACAATGAGCAGTTCTTC. This sequence encodes CASSLAGSAYNEQFF.

This sequence joins TRBV20-1 and TRBJ2-5, with TRBD2 matching over 12 bases. The CDR3 has 15 amino acids. V was clipped by 4 bases and J by 5 bases; unmatched bases: 8. Germline loops: CDR1 DFQATT, CDR2 SNEGSKA (reference sequence). In DNA form, the CDR3 reads TGCAGTGCTACTAGCGGGAGGGCCGGTGTCGAGACCCAGTACTTC. This gives the protein CSATSGRAGVETQYF.

Remarks on this clonotype: This may arise from a read error, as a much more abundant clone is one base away. V and J are TRBV29-1 and TRBJ2-5; D is possibly TRBD2 (5 bases). CDR3 length: 15 residues. V dropped 4 bases and J dropped 7 bases, with 22 bases sitting between them. Germline assignment: CDR1 SQVTM and CDR2 ANQGSEA. The CDR3, as DNA: TGCAGCGTTGGGCATGGCAGGACTCTTCGGGGGACCCAGTACTTC. Its protein product is CSVGHGRTLRGTQYF.

This clonotype was seen a handful of times. V is TRBV5-1 and J is TRBJ1-1, with a weak D call TRBD1 (6 bases). Germline CDR1 is SGHRS and CDR2 is YFSETQ. V was clipped by 1 base and J by 3 bases, with 13 bases between them. This CDR3 is built from 15 residues. The CDR3, as DNA: TGCGCCAGCAGCTTGAGGGGGGGCGACGACACTGAAGCTTTCTTT. This codes for CASSLRGGDDTEAFF.

V gene TRBV25-1 combines with J gene TRBJ1-6; 8 nucleotides align to TRBD1. Germline V gene sequence: CDR1 MGHDK, CDR2 SYGVNS. This CDR3 region has 13 residues. Trimming at V came to 6 bases and at J to 10 bases, leaving 5 bases not matched to a gene. In nucleotides, the CDR3 is TGTGCCAGCAGCGACAGGGGTCGCTCACCCCTCCACTTT. Its translation is CASSDRGRSPLHF.

This clonotype was counted many times. The chain employs TRBV20-1 and TRBJ2-5; D unclear. V was cut by 6 bases and J by 0 bases, with 14 bases left in between. Per the germline V gene, CDR1 is DFQATT and CDR2 is SNEGSKA (reference sequence). This CDR3 comprises 14 residues. The chain's CDR3 is CSAPRATHQETQYF. The CDR3, as DNA: TGCAGTGCCCCGCGCGCGACTCACCAAGAGACCCAGTACTTC.

Written as DNA, the CDR3 is TGCGCCAGCAGCCTAAGGGGGGGGGCGGGAGCCAAAAACATTCAGTACTTC. This gives the protein CASSLRGGAGAKNIQYF. V gene TRBV4-3 combines with J gene TRBJ2-4; weak D call: TRBD2 (7 bases). This CDR3 is 17 amino acids long. CDR1 and CDR2 from the germline V gene are LGHNA and YSLEER. The V and J ends lost 4 bases and 0 bases respectively, with 16 bases between them.

This CDR3 reads CASRGALDTGELFF. The CDR3 DNA sequence: TGCGCCAGCAGAGGCGCCCTGGACACCGGGGAGCTGTTTTTT. The chain carries TRBV5-1 and TRBJ2-2; D ambiguous. Germline V gene data show CDR1 as SGHRS and CDR2 as YFSETQ. V was shortened by 5 bases and J by 3 bases, with 11 bases between the two germline ends. This CDR3 comprises 14 residues.

This chain connects TRBV12-3 or TRBV12-4 to TRBJ1-5; 8 bases are shared with TRBD1. V lost 6 bases to trimming and J lost 6 bases; unmatched junction nucleotides: 4. The CDR3 runs to 13 residues. CDR3 bases: TGTGCCAGCAGACAGGGGGGAGGTCAGCCCCAGCATTTT. This codes for CASRQGGGQPQHF.

The V call is TRBV29-1, the J call TRBJ1-6, with no clear D. Germline values: CDR1 SQVTM, CDR2 ANQGSEA. There are 13 residues in the CDR3. The ends were cut back, 6 bases at V and 7 bases at J, with 13 bases in the middle. In DNA form, the CDR3 reads TGCAGCGTCGGCGACAAGCAGAATTCACCCCTCCACTTT. The encoded protein is CSVGDKQNSPLHF.

CDR3 loop: CSARVLQGASYNEQFF. DNA of the CDR3: TGCAGTGCTAGAGTTTTGCAGGGGGCCTCCTACAATGAGCAGTTCTTC. The chain employs TRBV20-1 and TRBJ2-1, with TRBD1 identical over 8 bases. The CDR3 totals 16 residues. The germline gives CDR1 DFQATT, CDR2 SNEGSKA (reference sequence). Unmatched junction bases numbered 5, after V lost 1 base and J lost 0 bases.

The chain has TRBV15 and TRBJ2-3, with D perhaps matching TRBD1 or TRBD2 (6 bases each). The V gene's germline CDR1 is LNHNV and CDR2 YYDKDF (reference sequence). Trimming shortened V by 0 bases and J by 5 bases, and 24 bases separated the two germline ends. CDR3 length: 19 residues. The DNA of the CDR3 is TGTGCCACCAGCAGAGATCGGGGGATCTCTGACGGAGGGGGAGATACGCAGTATTTT. The encoded protein is CATSRDRGISDGGGDTQYF.

The V gene is TRBV3-1, the J gene TRBJ2-7, with a tentative D call TRBD2 (6 bases). V was pared by 1 base and J by 6 bases, with 19 bases between. This CDR3 is built from 16 residues. Germline CDR1 LGHDT, CDR2 YNNKEL (reference sequence). The chain's CDR3 is CASSQVGRETLFEQYF. CDR3 coding DNA: TGTGCCAGCAGCCAAGTCGGGCGGGAAACACTCTTCGAGCAGTACTTC.

The V gene is TRBV12-3 or TRBV12-4, the J gene TRBJ2-3, with D unclear. CDR3 size: 15 residues. V gave up 2 bases and J gave up 5 bases, with 14 bases separating them. The CDR3 DNA is TGTGCCAGCAGTTTAAGGTCTTCATCGGGAGATACGCAGTATTTT. Translating gives CASSLRSSSGDTQYF.

The chain combines TRBV5-1 with TRBJ2-7, with unresolved D. Germline CDR1 and CDR2: SGHRS and YFSETQ. The CDR3 sequence is 14 residues long. V lost 1 base and J lost 3, with 11 bases in between. CDR3 loop: CASSLRTDSYEQYF. CDR3 nucleotide sequence: TGCGCCAGCAGCTTGCGGACGGATAGCTACGAGCAGTACTTC.

This clonotype has just a few counts. The V and J genes are TRBV7-2 and TRBJ2-3; D is possibly TRBD2 (5 bases). Germline values: CDR1 SGHTA, CDR2 FQGNSA. V gave up 6 bases and J gave up 0 bases, with 13 bases separating them. This CDR3 comprises 15 residues. CDR3 protein: CASRKPGISTDTQYF. CDR3 in DNA: TGTGCCAGCAGAAAGCCGGGAATAAGCACAGATACGCAGTATTTT.

V and J are TRBV5-1 and TRBJ2-3; a weak D match, TRBD1 (6 bases). Germline V gene lookup returns CDR1 SGHRS and CDR2 YFSETQ. The CDR3 consists of 15 residues. V shed 4 bases and J shed 2 bases, with 14 bases lying between them. The CDR3 coding sequence is TGCGCCAGCAGCCCGAAATCAGGGGTCACAGATACGCAGTATTTT. Residues: CASSPKSGVTDTQYF.